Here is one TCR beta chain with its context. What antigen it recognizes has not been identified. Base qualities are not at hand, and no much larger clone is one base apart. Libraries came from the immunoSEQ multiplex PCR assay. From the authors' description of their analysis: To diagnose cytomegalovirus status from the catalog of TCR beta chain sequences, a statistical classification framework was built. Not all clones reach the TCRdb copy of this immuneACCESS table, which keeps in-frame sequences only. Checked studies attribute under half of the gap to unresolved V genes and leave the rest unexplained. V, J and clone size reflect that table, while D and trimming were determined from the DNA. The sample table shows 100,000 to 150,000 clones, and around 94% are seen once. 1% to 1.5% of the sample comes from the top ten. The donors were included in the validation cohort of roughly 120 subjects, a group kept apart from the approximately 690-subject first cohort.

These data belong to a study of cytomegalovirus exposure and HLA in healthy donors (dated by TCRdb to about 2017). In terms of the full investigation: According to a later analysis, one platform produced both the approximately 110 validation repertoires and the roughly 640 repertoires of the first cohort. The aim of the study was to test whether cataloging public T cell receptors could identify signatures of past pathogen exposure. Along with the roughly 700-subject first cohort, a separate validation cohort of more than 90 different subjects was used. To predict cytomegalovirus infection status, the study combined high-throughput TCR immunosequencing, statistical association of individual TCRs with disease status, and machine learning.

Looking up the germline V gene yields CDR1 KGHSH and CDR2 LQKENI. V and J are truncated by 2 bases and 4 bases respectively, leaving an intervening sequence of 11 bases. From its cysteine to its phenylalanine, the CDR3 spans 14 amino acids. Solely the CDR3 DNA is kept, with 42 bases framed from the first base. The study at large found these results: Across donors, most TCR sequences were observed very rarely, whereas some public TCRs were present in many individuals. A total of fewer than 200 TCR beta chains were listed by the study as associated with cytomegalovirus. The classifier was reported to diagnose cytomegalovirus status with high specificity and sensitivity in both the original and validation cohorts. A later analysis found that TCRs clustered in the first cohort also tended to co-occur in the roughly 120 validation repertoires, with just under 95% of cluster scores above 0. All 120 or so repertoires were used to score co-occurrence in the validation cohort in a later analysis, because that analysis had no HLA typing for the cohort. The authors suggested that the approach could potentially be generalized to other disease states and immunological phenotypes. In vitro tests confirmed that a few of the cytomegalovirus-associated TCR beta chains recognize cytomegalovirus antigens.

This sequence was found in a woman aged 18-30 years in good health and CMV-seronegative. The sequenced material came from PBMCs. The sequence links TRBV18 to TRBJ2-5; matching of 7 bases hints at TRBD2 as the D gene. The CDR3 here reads CASSPGGATETQYF. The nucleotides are TGTGCCAGCTCACCAGGGGGGGCCACAGAGACCCAGTACTTC.